This entry lists 23 T cell receptor beta chains sequenced from one sample in a study of cytomegalovirus exposure and HLA in healthy donors. Libraries were prepared by immunoSEQ multiplex PCR; TCRdb keeps only in-frame clonotypes and omits some of them. The sample lists fewer than 250,000 clones; approximately 87% were seen once. Sequencing was done on a sample of PBMCs. All receptors derive from a man aged 18 to 35 in good health and CMV-seronegative.

The chain links TRBV6-5 to TRBJ2-7; TRBD2 matches 9 bases. Trimming cost V 6 bases and J 12 bases; bases outside gene matches: 18. The CDR3 has 15 residues. CDR1 and CDR2 (germline): MNHEY, SVGAGI. CDR3 nucleotide sequence: TGTGCCAGCAGCCCGTCGGGTCGCGCGGGAGGGCCACTGTACTTC. Its translation: CASSPSGRAGGPLYF.

The chain carries TRBV5-1 and TRBJ1-6; TRBD1 is a possible D gene (5 bases). Germline CDR1 SGHRS, CDR2 YFSETQ. Between the trimmed V and J ends, which lost 4 bases and 5 bases, there was a span of 10 bases. This CDR3 comprises 14 residues. The CDR3 protein is CASSLDRNNSPLHF. The CDR3 DNA reads TGCGCCAGCAGCCTCGACAGAAATAATTCACCCCTCCACTTT.

The CDR3 coding sequence is TGTGCCAGCAGCGGATACCATCGGGGGGGCCCGGAAAAAGAGACCCAGTACTTC. Amino acids: CASSGYHRGGPEKETQYF. V gene TRBV27 combines with J gene TRBJ2-5, with 8 bases aligning to TRBD2. V shed 6 bases, J shed 3 bases, and the junction held 18 bases outside the gene matches. CDR1 and CDR2 (germline): MNHEY, SMNVEV (reference sequence). The CDR3 has 18 amino acids.

The rearrangement uses TRBV5-4 and TRBJ2-7; D might be TRBD2 (6 bases). CDR1 and CDR2 from the germline V gene are SGHNT and YYREEE (reference sequence). V was cut by 0 bases and J by 0 bases, with 10 bases left in between. The CDR3 contains 15 residues. The CDR3 is CASSLVAASSYEQYF. CDR3 DNA: TGTGCCAGCAGCTTGGTAGCGGCGAGCTCCTACGAGCAGTACTTC.

This rearrangement joins TRBV15 to TRBJ1-3; D might be TRBD1 (6 bases). CDR3 length equals 15 residues. V dropped 3 bases and J dropped 3 bases, with 12 bases sitting between them. Per the germline V gene, CDR1 is LNHNV and CDR2 is YYDKDF (reference sequence). CDR3 sequence: CATSREQGVGNTIYF. The CDR3 region has the DNA TGTGCCACCAGCAGGGAACAGGGCGTTGGAAACACCATATATTTT.

The chain has TRBV4-3 and TRBJ2-1; 7 bases fit TRBD2. From germline, CDR1 is LGHNA and CDR2 YSLEER. The CDR3 runs to 19 residues. Trimming took 0 bases from V and 1 from J; bases not matched to a gene: 12. CDR3 DNA: TGCGCCAGCAGCCAAGATCTAGCGGCCTTATTTCCATCCTACAATGAGCAGTTCTTC. Protein: CASSQDLAALFPSYNEQFF.

The chain uses TRBV27 and TRBJ1-5; possible D gene TRBD1, 5 bases. The germline gives CDR1 MNHEY, CDR2 SMNVEV (reference sequence). The CDR3 consists of 15 residues. With 2 bases removed from V and 2 bases from J, the gap between germline ends came to 10 bases. The CDR3 sequence is CASSLRGAGNQPQHF. Here the CDR3 DNA reads TGTGCCAGCAGTTTAAGGGGCGCGGGCAATCAGCCCCAGCATTTT.

This clone has more than one count but fewer than ten. The chain employs TRBV11-2 and TRBJ1-6; unclear D gene. The germline V gene has CDR1 SGHAT and CDR2 FQNNGV. V lost 0 bases, J lost 13 bases, and 10 bases lay in between. CDR3 length: 13 residues. CDR3 residues: CASSLDLSLPLHF. CDR3 DNA sequence: TGTGCCAGCAGCTTAGATCTATCACTGCCCCTCCACTTT.

This chain links TRBV5-4 with TRBJ2-2; no clear D gene. The V end lost 4 bases, the J end lost 0 bases, and 10 bases lay between the germline ends. CDR3 size: 15 residues. Germline assignment: CDR1 SGHNT and CDR2 YYREEE (reference sequence). CDR3 sequence: CASSPFEANTGELFF. CDR3 nucleotide sequence: TGTGCCAGCAGCCCCTTTGAGGCGAACACCGGGGAGCTGTTTTTT.

The chain is built from TRBV4-3 and TRBJ1-6; D ambiguous. CDR3 size: 17 residues. Germline V gene lookup returns CDR1 LGHNA and CDR2 YSLEER. Trimming removed 1 base from V and 2 bases from J, with 12 bases in between. CDR3 sequence (DNA): TGCGCCAGCAGCCAAGTGAGGGAGGTCGCCTATAATTCACCCCTCCACTTT. Its translation: CASSQVREVAYNSPLHF.

This clone appeared once. V gene TRBV7-8 combines with J gene TRBJ2-7, with 10 bases lining up with TRBD2. The CDR3 length is 16 residues. The germline V gene encodes CDR1 SGHVS and CDR2 FQNEAQ. The ends lost 5 bases at V and 3 bases at J; junction bases unmatched: 10. CDR3 bases: TGTGCCAGCAGCCCCCAAGCCGGGACTAGCGACTACGAGCAGTACTTC. Amino acid sequence: CASSPQAGTSDYEQYF.

This chain joins TRBV4-3 and TRBJ2-7; TRBD2 aligns across 8 bases. The ends lost 0 bases at V and 5 bases at J; junction bases unmatched: 9. The germline CDR1 and CDR2 sequences are LGHNA and YSLEER. The length of the CDR3 is 16 residues. The CDR3 coding sequence is TGCGCCAGCAGCCAAGATCTCGGGGGGGCCTCAGACGAGCAGTACTTC. Its translation: CASSQDLGGASDEQYF.

Regarding this clone: The same CDR3 is also encoded by other DNA sequences in this sample. The rearrangement links TRBV5-1 to TRBJ2-5; TRBD1 is a possible D gene (5 bases). Per the germline V gene, CDR1 is SGHRS and CDR2 is YFSETQ. The CDR3 length is 14 residues. V was trimmed by 2 bases and J by 2 bases, leaving 10 bases between them. CDR3 in DNA: TGCGCCAGCAGCTTAGCAGGGCCTCAAGAGACCCAGTACTTC. It codes for CASSLAGPQETQYF.

The rearrangement links TRBV7-9 to TRBJ1-3; TRBD1 agrees at 7 bases. The V and J ends lost 5 bases and 0 bases, in that order; junction bases with no gene match: 4. Germline V CDR1 and CDR2: SEHNR, FQNEAQ (reference sequence). This CDR3 region has 15 residues. The CDR3 is CASSPGQSSGNTIYF. As DNA, the CDR3 is TGTGCCAGCAGCCCGGGACAGAGCTCTGGAAACACCATATATTTT.

This clone was seen once. This chain joins TRBV4-1 and TRBJ1-4, with D perhaps matching TRBD1 (6 bases). The CDR3 is 16 residues long. Germline assignment: CDR1 MGHRA and CDR2 YSYEKL. V lost 3 bases and J 8 bases, leaving 19 bases between the germline ends. The CDR3: CASSHNSGGRGEKLFF. In DNA form, the CDR3 reads TGCGCCAGCAGCCATAATTCGGGGGGGCGCGGGGAAAAACTGTTTTTT.

This sequence joins TRBV7-2 and TRBJ2-3; D may be TRBD2 (6 bases). The germline V gene has CDR1 SGHTA and CDR2 FQGNSA. The CDR3 runs to 15 residues. Trimming cost V 3 bases and J 4 bases, with 14 bases left between them. The CDR3 loop is CASSLTSTAADTQYF. The CDR3 coding sequence is TGTGCCAGCAGCTTGACTAGTACCGCAGCAGATACGCAGTATTTT.

The V and J genes are TRBV11-2 and TRBJ2-5, with a weak D call TRBD1 (6 bases). Germline CDR1 and CDR2: SGHAT and FQNNGV. Trimming shortened V by 5 bases and J by 2 bases, and 12 bases separated the two germline ends. The CDR3 length is 14 residues. DNA of the CDR3: TGTGCCAGCAGCCTGATGACAGGACAAGAGACCCAGTACTTC. Translated, it gives CASSLMTGQETQYF.

The rearrangement links TRBV28 to TRBJ2-2; perhaps TRBD1 as D (5 bases). Germline loops: CDR1 MDHEN, CDR2 SYDVKM. This CDR3 has 15 amino acids. Trimming removed 6 bases from V and 3 bases from J, with 14 bases in between. The CDR3 sequence: CASRGAGRHTGELFF. The CDR3, as DNA: TGTGCCAGCAGGGGTGCAGGGCGCCACACCGGGGAGCTGTTTTTT.

This chain uses TRBV2 with TRBJ2-1, with D unclear. The ends were cut back, 4 bases at V and 4 bases at J, with 8 bases in the middle. The CDR3 is 13 amino acids. From germline, CDR1 is SNHLY and CDR2 FYNNEI. CDR3 protein: CASSGLLYNEQFF. The CDR3 DNA reads as TGTGCCAGCAGTGGTCTACTATACAATGAGCAGTTCTTC.

The V and J genes are TRBV28 and TRBJ1-2; 7 positions agree with TRBD1. The V gene end was trimmed by 4 bases and the J gene end by 5 bases; junction bases not matched to a gene: 16. This CDR3 contains 17 residues. The germline V gene has CDR1 MDHEN and CDR2 SYDVKM. This CDR3 reads CASSSGTVISEFYGYTF. As DNA, the CDR3 is TGTGCCAGCAGTTCAGGGACAGTAATCAGCGAATTTTATGGCTACACCTTC.

V is TRBV29-1 and J is TRBJ2-4; D call uncertain. V was cut by 2 bases and J by 0 bases, with 5 bases left in between. Germline CDR1 and CDR2: SQVTM and ANQGSEA. The CDR3 contains 13 residues. For the CDR3, the DNA is TGCAGCGTTGAATCCTTAGCCAAAAACATTCAGTACTTC. It translates to CSVESLAKNIQYF.

The J gene is TRBJ2-2, the V gene TRBV15, with D possibly matching TRBD2 (5 bases). CDR1 LNHNV and CDR2 YYDKDF come from the germline V gene (reference sequence). The CDR3 has 13 residues. The V end was cut by 6 bases, the J end by 6 bases, with 11 bases between. The CDR3 DNA reads TGTGCCACCAGGAGGGATCTGGCCGGGGAGCTGTTTTTT. Protein sequence: CATRRDLAGELFF. Full variable domain (remainder filled in from reference TRBV15 and TRBJ2-2): DAMVIQNPRYQVTQFGKPVTLSCSQTLNHNVMYWYQQKSSQAPKLLFHYYDKDFNNEADTPDNFQSRRPNTSFCFLDIRSPGLGDTAMYLCATRRDLAGELFFGEGSRLTVL.

V usage is TRBV9 and J usage is TRBJ2-2, with 8 bases aligning to TRBD2. CDR1 and CDR2 (germline): SGDLS, YYNGEE. The V gene end was trimmed by 5 bases and the J gene end by 0 bases; junction bases not matched to a gene: 9. The CDR3 extends over 17 amino acids. The CDR3 nucleotides read TGTGCCAGCAGTGCTACTATACTAGCGGCGAACACCGGGGAGCTGTTTTTT. Amino acid sequence: CASSATILAANTGELFF.